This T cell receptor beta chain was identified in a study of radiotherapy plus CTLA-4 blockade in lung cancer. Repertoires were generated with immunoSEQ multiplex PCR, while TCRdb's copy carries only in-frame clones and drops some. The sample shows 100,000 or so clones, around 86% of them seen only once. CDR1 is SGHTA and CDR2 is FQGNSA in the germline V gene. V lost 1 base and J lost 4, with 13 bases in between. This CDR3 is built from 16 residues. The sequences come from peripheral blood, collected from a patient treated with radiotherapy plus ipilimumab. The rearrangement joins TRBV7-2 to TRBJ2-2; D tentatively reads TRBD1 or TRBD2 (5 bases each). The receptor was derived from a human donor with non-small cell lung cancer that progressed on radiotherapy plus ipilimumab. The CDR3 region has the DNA TGTGCCAGCAGCTTAGGACCGCAGGGAGTCACCGGGGAGCTGTTTTTT. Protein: CASSLGPQGVTGELFF.